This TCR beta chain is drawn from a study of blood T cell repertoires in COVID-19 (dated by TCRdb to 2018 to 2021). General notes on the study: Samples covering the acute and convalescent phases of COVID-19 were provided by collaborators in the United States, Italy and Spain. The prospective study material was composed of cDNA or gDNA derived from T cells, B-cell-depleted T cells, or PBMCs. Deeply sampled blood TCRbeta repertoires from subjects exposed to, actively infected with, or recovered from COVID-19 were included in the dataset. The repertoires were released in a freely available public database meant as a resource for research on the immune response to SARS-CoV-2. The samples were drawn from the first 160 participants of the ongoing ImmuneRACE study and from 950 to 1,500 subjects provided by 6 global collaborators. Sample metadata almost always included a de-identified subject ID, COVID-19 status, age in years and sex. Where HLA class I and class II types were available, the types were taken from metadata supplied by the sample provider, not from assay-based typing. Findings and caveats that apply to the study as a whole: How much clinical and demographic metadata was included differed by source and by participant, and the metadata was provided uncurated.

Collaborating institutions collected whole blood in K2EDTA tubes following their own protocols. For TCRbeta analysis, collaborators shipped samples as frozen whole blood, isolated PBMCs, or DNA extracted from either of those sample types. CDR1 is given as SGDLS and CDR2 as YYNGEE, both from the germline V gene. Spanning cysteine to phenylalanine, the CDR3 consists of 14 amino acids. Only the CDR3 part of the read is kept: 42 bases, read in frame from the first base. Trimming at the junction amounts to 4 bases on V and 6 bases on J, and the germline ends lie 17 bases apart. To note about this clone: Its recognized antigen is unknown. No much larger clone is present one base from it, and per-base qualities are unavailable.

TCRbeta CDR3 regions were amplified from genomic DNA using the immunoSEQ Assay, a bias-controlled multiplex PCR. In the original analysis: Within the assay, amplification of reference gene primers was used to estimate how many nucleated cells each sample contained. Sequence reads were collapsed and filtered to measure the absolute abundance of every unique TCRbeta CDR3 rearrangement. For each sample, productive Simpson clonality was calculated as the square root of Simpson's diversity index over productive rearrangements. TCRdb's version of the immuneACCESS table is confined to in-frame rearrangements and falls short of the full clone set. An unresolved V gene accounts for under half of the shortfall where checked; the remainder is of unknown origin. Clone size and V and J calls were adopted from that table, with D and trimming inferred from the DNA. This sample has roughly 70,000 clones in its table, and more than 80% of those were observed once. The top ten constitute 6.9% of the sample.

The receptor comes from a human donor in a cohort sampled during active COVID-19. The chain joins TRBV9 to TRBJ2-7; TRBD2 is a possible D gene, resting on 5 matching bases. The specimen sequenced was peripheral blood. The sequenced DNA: TGTGCCAGCAGCCCGGACTCAGGCTCCGGCGAGCAGTACTTC. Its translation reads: CASSPDSGSGEQYF.